The sequence of this T cell receptor (beta chain) was determined in a study of blood T cell repertoires in COVID-19. Looking at the study overall: Specimens from acute and convalescent COVID-19 originated in the United States, Italy and Spain. PBMCs, B-cell-depleted T cells, or T cells provided the cDNA or gDNA that made up the material.

The CDR3 loop spans 15 amino acids. Repertoires were generated with immunoSEQ multiplex PCR, while TCRdb's copy carries only in-frame clones and drops some. The sample holds hundreds of thousands of clones, around 87% seen once. Material: peripheral blood. The chain recombines TRBV21-1 with TRBJ2-4; TRBD1 is the table's D call, not checked against the DNA. TRBV21-1 is described as a pseudogene. The source is a woman in her twenties or thirties who had recovered from COVID-19. CDR3 sequence (DNA): TGTGCCAGCAGCAAAGCGTGGGCTATCCAAAACATTCAGTACTTC. Translation gives CASSKAWAIQNIQYF.